These T cell receptor beta chains were read from a single sample in a study of OX40 agonist ivuxolimab in advanced cancers. Sequencing used immunoSEQ multiplex PCR; TCRdb keeps in-frame clones, though not all of them. The sample yields 100,000 or so clones, around 86% seen once. The sample here was CD4+ or CD8+ T cells sorted from blood, taken in a trial of the OX40 agonist ivuxolimab. The receptors derive from an adult with an advanced solid tumor such as melanoma, head and neck, liver or kidney cancer. Each CDR3 is given with its conserved first and last residue. The order of the fields is J gene, clone size, V gene, D gene, CDR3 DNA, CDR3 protein. A D gene is named only where the DNA matches it firmly. Clone size, where shown, is once, few, many, or a class for clones that have expanded.

TRBJ2-2 | - | TRBV6-5 | TRBD1 | TGTGCCAGCAGTTACCGGGACAGTGGATGGGGGGAGCTGTTTTTT | CASSYRDSGWGELFF
TRBJ1-1 | - | TRBV10-3 | TRBD1 | TGTGCCATCAGTGGGGGACAGAACATGAACACTGAAGCTTTCTTT | CAISGGQNMNTEAFF
TRBJ2-7 | few | TRBV10-3 | TRBD2 | TGTGCCATCAGTGACAGCGCTAGCGGGGAGTACGAGCAGTACTTC | CAISDSASGEYEQYF
TRBJ2-7 | - | TRBV7-2 | - | TGTGCCAGCAGCTTAGCACAGGGTTTCTCCTACGAGCAGTACTTC | CASSLAQGFSYEQYF
TRBJ1-1 | few | TRBV9 | - | TGTGCCAGCAGCCCATCGATCGGGGAAGCTTTCTTT | CASSPSIGEAFF
TRBJ2-4 | once | TRBV19 | - | TGTGCCAGTAGTATTAAACTAGCCTCGGACATTCAGTACTTC | CASSIKLASDIQYF
TRBJ1-5 | - | TRBV6-6 | - | TGTGCCAGCAGTTACAGCCGTAGCAATCAGCCCCAGCATTTT | CASSYSRSNQPQHF
TRBJ2-1 | - | TRBV5-1 | TRBD2 | TGCGCCAGCAGCTCCGAGCGGGGGGACAATGAGCAGTTCTTC | CASSSERGDNEQFF
TRBJ2-5 | - | TRBV18 | - | TGTGCCAGCTCACCACGGAGCGGGCGGGCGGAGACCCAGTACTTC | CASSPRSGRAETQYF
TRBJ1-1 | - | TRBV7-3 | TRBD1 | TGTGCCAGCAGTAAGAGACAGGGCGGTGAAGCTTTCTTT | CASSKRQGGEAFF
TRBJ1-1 | - | TRBV5-1 | - | TGCGCCAGCAGCCCGGACAGCGGCAGGAACACTGAAGCTTTCTTT | CASSPDSGRNTEAFF
TRBJ1-4 | - | TRBV7-2 | - | TGTGCCAGCAGCCCCCAGACAGGAGCAACTAATGAAAAACTGTTTTTT | CASSPQTGATNEKLFF
TRBJ2-6 | - | TRBV7-6 | - | TGTGCCAGCAGCTTAGGGACGGGGGCTGGTGGGGCCAACGTCCTGACTTTC | CASSLGTGAGGANVLTF
TRBJ2-2 | - | TRBV9 | - | TGTGCCAGCAGCGTAGGGGCAGGGAGGTCTACCGGGGAGCTGTTTTTT | CASSVGAGRSTGELFF
TRBJ2-7 | once | TRBV5-4 | - | TGTGCCAGCAGCTTGTTTGGAAAGGGCTACGAGCAGTACTTC | CASSLFGKGYEQYF
TRBJ1-2 | few | TRBV28 | TRBD1 | TGTGCCACCCTCGTGTCGCCGGACAGGGGCTATGGCTACACCTTC | CATLVSPDRGYGYTF
TRBJ2-3 | - | TRBV9 | TRBD1 | TGTGCCAGCAGGAGGCAGGGGGCAGGAGATACGCAGTATTTT | CASRRQGAGDTQYF
TRBJ1-1 | - | TRBV5-4 | - | TGTGCCAGCAGGCCCTCAGACAGAGAATACACTGAAGCTTTCTTT | CASRPSDREYTEAFF
TRBJ2-2 | - | TRBV9 | TRBD1 | TGTGCCAGCAGCGTACAGCCAATTACAGGGGCCCTCACCGGGGAGCTGTTTTTT | CASSVQPITGALTGELFF
TRBJ2-2 | - | TRBV7-7 | - | TGTGCCAGCAGCTTAGAAGGCGGGACTTTTAACACCGGGGAGCTGTTTTTT | CASSLEGGTFNTGELFF
TRBJ2-7 | - | TRBV11-3 | TRBD1 | TGTGCCAGCAGCGTGGGACAGGCCTACGAGCAGTACTTC | CASSVGQAYEQYF
TRBJ2-3 | - | TRBV19 | TRBD2 | TGTGCCAGTAGTACCGGGACTAGCGGGACCAACACAGATACGCAGTATTTT | CASSTGTSGTNTDTQYF
TRBJ1-1 | - | TRBV1 | - | TGCACCAGCAGCCAGACCGGGACAGAAGTCATGAACACTGAAGCTTTCTTT | CTSSQTGTEVMNTEAFF
TRBJ1-2 | - | TRBV18 | - | TGTGCCAGCTCACCACCTGTGGGCTCTAACTATGGCTACACCTTC | CASSPPVGSNYGYTF
TRBJ2-3 | - | TRBV11-3 | TRBD2 | TGTGCCAGCAGCACGCGACTAGCCACAGATACGCAGTATTTT | CASSTRLATDTQYF
TRBJ2-5 | - | TRBV6-5 | TRBD2 | TGTGCCAGCAGTTACAGCGGGGGGGCAGGAGAGACCCAGTACTTC | CASSYSGGAGETQYF
TRBJ1-6 | once | TRBV7-8 | TRBD1 | TGTGCCAGCAGCCCACCCGGACAGGGTAGTTCACCCCTCCACTTT | CASSPPGQGSSPLHF
TRBJ2-3 | - | TRBV5-1 | TRBD2 | TGCGCCAGCAGCCTTGTCGGGGGGGGCATGGATACGCAGTATTTT | CASSLVGGGMDTQYF
TRBJ2-7 | - | TRBV4-3 | TRBD1 | TGCGCCAGCAGCCATCTCCGACAGGGATTATACGAGCAGTACTTC | CASSHLRQGLYEQYF
TRBJ1-6 | - | TRBV30 | TRBD1 | TGTGCCTGGAGTGTACAGGGACAGGGTCTTTCACCCCTCCACTTT | CAWSVQGQGLSPLHF
TRBJ1-3 | - | TRBV4-1 | TRBD1 | TGCGCCAGCGGCCAACTGGGACAGCGGATAAACACCATATATTTT | CASGQLGQRINTIYF
TRBJ2-7 | - | TRBV4-3 | TRBD1 | TGCGCCAGCAGCCAAGAGGCGGGACAGGTGTCCTACGAGCAGTACTTC | CASSQEAGQVSYEQYF
TRBJ1-1 | - | TRBV6-5 | - | TGTGCCAGTCGGCGGGGGAACACTGAAGCTTTCTTT | CASRRGNTEAFF
TRBJ1-1 | - | TRBV19 | - | TGTGCCTCCTTCAGCCCTTACAGGAACACTGAAGCTTTCTTT | CASFSPYRNTEAFF
TRBJ2-2 | - | TRBV6-5 | TRBD1 | TGTGCCAGCAGTTACTCTCGGACAGGGGTGGTCGGGGAGCTGTTTTTT | CASSYSRTGVVGELFF
TRBJ1-5 | - | TRBV2 | TRBD1 | TGTGCCAGCAGCCTACAGACAGGGGTGAGCCAGCCCCAGCATTTT | CASSLQTGVSQPQHF
TRBJ2-3 | few | TRBV20-1 | - | TGCAGTGCTAGAGATCAGGGTACCTCGGTATTT | CSARDQGTSVF
TRBJ2-7 | few | TRBV6-4 | TRBD1 | TGTGCCAGCAGTGAGGGACAGCCTTCCTACGAGCAGTACTTC | CASSEGQPSYEQYF
TRBJ1-5 | - | TRBV9 | - | TGTGCCAGCAGCGAACACCTGGCGGGCAATCAGCCCCAGCATTTT | CASSEHLAGNQPQHF
TRBJ2-1 | - | TRBV6-5 | - | TGTGCCAGCAGTTACGGAGCCAATGAGCAGTTCTTC | CASSYGANEQFF
TRBJ1-1 | - | TRBV5-1 | - | TGCGCCAGCAGCTTGGACCCCCCTGGCACTGAAGCTTTCTTT | CASSLDPPGTEAFF
TRBJ2-7 | - | TRBV2 | - | TGTGCCAGCGGGACTTCGGGACGAACTTCCTACGAGCAGTACTTC | CASGTSGRTSYEQYF
TRBJ1-5 | - | TRBV7-3 | TRBD1 | TGTGCCAGCAGCATCCGGGACAGGAATCAGCCCCAGCATTTT | CASSIRDRNQPQHF
TRBJ2-7 | - | TRBV7-9 | TRBD1 | TGTGCCAGCAGCTTAGAGGCAGGGGGGCAGTACTTC | CASSLEAGGQYF
TRBJ1-5 | few | TRBV7-9 | - | TGTGCCAGCAGTCCCTTGGGACCCAATCAGCCCCAGCATTTT | CASSPLGPNQPQHF
TRBJ2-7 | - | TRBV9 | TRBD2 | TGTGCCAGCAGCCAGACTAGCGGGAGCCTACAGCAGTACTTC | CASSQTSGSLQQYF
TRBJ2-1 | once | TRBV6-5 | - | TGTGCCAGCAGCCGGGACTCCACCTACAATGAGCAGTTCTTC | CASSRDSTYNEQFF
TRBJ1-2 | - | TRBV12-5 | - | TGTGCTAGTGGTTTGGTACAAGATATCCGGGGCGGAGGCTACACCTTC | CASGLVQDIRGGGYTF
TRBJ1-3 | once | TRBV4-1 | - | TGCGCCAGCAGCCAAGATCTGGCTGGGGGTGGAAACACCATATATTTT | CASSQDLAGGGNTIYF
TRBJ2-5 | - | TRBV27 | TRBD2 | TGTGCCAGCAGTTTTCAACTAGCGTACCAAGAGACCCAGTACTTC | CASSFQLAYQETQYF
TRBJ1-2 | - | TRBV27 | - | TGTGCCAGCAGTTTAGGCCCCGGACGTATTGGTGGCTACACCTTC | CASSLGPGRIGGYTF
TRBJ2-3 | - | TRBV7-2 | - | TGTGCCAGCAGCTTAATGGCGGGGCCAGATACGCAGTATTTT | CASSLMAGPDTQYF
TRBJ1-2 | - | TRBV7-2 | TRBD1 | TGTGCCAGCAGCCCAGGGGGCAAGAGCTATGGCTACACCTTC | CASSPGGKSYGYTF
TRBJ1-2 | once | TRBV27 | - | TGTGCCAGCAGTTCCGGGCCCTCCTACTATGGCTACACCTTC | CASSSGPSYYGYTF
TRBJ2-5 | - | TRBV5-1 | - | TGCGCCAGCAGCTTGGCCAGTGGCGGCGAGACCCAGTACTTC | CASSLASGGETQYF
TRBJ2-1 | - | TRBV6-5 | TRBD2 | TGTGCCAGCAGTACATCGGGGGGGGGTAACTATGAGCAGTTCTTC | CASSTSGGGNYEQFF
TRBJ1-3 | - | TRBV5-6 | - | TGTGCCAGCAGCCCTCTTCTCGGGGGGTCCTCTGGAAACACCATATATTTT | CASSPLLGGSSGNTIYF
TRBJ2-5 | - | TRBV7-2 | TRBD2 | TGTGCCAGCAGCCCGATCCTGGGTCGGGAGGGGACCCAGTACTTC | CASSPILGREGTQYF
TRBJ1-5 | few | TRBV4-1 | - | TGCGCCAGCAGCTACGACAGGAGGGGTCAGCCCCAGCATTTT | CASSYDRRGQPQHF
TRBJ2-2 | - | TRBV9 | - | TGTGCCAGCAGCGTAGATGTCGGGGAGCTGTTTTTT | CASSVDVGELFF